This TCR beta chain was identified during a study of PD-1 blockade in mismatch repair-deficient tumors. Using immunoSEQ multiplex PCR, the repertoire was profiled, and TCRdb retains in-frame clones only, with some absent. The sample comprises roughly 79,000 clones, approximately 81% of which are singletons, and approximately 5.5% rests with the top ten. The CDR3 is 16 amino acids. The germline gives CDR1 SEHNR, CDR2 FQNEAQ (reference sequence). Trimming took off 2 bases at V and 0 bases at J, with 14 bases between the two ends. Here the sequenced sample was peripheral blood, taken 44 weeks after starting pembrolizumab. The clonotype was recovered from an adult with mismatch repair-deficient cancer. The genes are TRBV7-9 and TRBJ2-7; no clear D gene. CDR3 region: CASSLSDGSSSYEQYF. The CDR3 coding sequence is TGTGCCAGCAGCTTAAGTGACGGCAGTAGCTCCTACGAGCAGTACTTC.